The next 30 T cell receptor beta chains were all read from a single sample in a study of blood T cells in healthy people across ages. Using a J-beta primer mix together with a sample-barcoded 5' primer, a second PCR was run for about 6 to 11 cycles. TCRdb analysed the 5' RACE reads with MiXCR anew, one entry per CDR3 protein. The data show about 640,000 distinct CDR3 sequences, 45% to 65% seen once. The specimen was blood. The source of these receptors is a man in his 60s in good health.

A few counts support this clonotype. The chain uses TRBV4-2 and TRBJ2-7; possible D gene TRBD2, 5 bases. Looked up from germline, CDR1 is LGHNA and CDR2 is YNFKEQ. The ends were cut back, 1 base at V and 0 bases at J, with 10 bases in the middle. The CDR3 has 15 amino acids. CDR3 sequence (DNA): TGTGCCAGCAGCCAAGCCGGGGATAGCTCCTACGAGCAGTACTTC. Its translation is CASSQAGDSSYEQYF.

The rearrangement uses TRBV10-3 and TRBJ2-5; D is uncertain. The CDR3 has 11 amino acids. The germline V gene encodes CDR1 ENHRY and CDR2 SYGVKD. V lost 3 bases and J lost 5, with 4 bases in between. CDR3 DNA: TGTGCCATCAGTGATGGTGAGACCCAGTACTTC. Its protein is CAISDGETQYF.

This clonotype was detected a few times. This rearrangement joins TRBV20-1 to TRBJ2-5; D perhaps matches TRBD2 (5 bases). The CDR3 sequence is 13 residues long. The germline V gene encodes CDR1 DFQATT and CDR2 SNEGSKA (reference sequence). Trimming took off 1 base at V and 5 bases at J, with 11 bases between the two ends. DNA of the CDR3: TGCAGTGCTAGAGCTAGCTACGTGGAGACCCAGTACTTC. This translates into CSARASYVETQYF.

V and J are TRBV3-1 and TRBJ2-6, with D unresolved. The CDR3 loop spans 18 amino acids. V was clipped by 4 bases and J by 0 bases, with 16 bases between them. Germline V gene data show CDR1 as LGHDT and CDR2 as YNNKEL (reference sequence). The CDR3 sequence is CASSPNYRVYSGANVLTF. CDR3 DNA: TGTGCCAGCAGCCCCAATTACAGAGTGTACTCTGGGGCCAACGTCCTGACTTTC. The complete variable domain, with remaining parts taken from reference TRBV3-1 and TRBJ2-6, reads DTAVSQTPKYLVTQMGNDKSIKCEQNLGHDTMYWYKQDSKKFLKIMFSYNNKELIINETVPNRFSPKSPDKAHLNLHINSLELGDSAVYFCASSPNYRVYSGANVLTFGAGSRLTVL.

This clonotype has more than one count but fewer than ten. The J gene is TRBJ1-2, the V gene TRBV7-2, with 9 bases that match TRBD1. The CDR3 runs to 15 residues. With 1 base clipped from V and 4 bases from J, the junction kept 4 bases outside the gene matches. The V gene's germline CDR1 is SGHTA and CDR2 FQGNSA. CDR3 amino acids: CASSLDSGQGYGYTF. Written as DNA, the CDR3 is TGTGCCAGCAGCTTAGACTCGGGACAGGGCTATGGCTACACCTTC.

V is TRBV28 and J is TRBJ1-1, with D tentatively TRBD1 (5 bases). Germline values: CDR1 MDHEN, CDR2 SYDVKM. CDR3 length equals 14 residues. Trimming stripped 5 bases from V and 9 bases from J, with 19 bases between. CDR3 in amino acids: CASSLGRTSLQAFF. Here the CDR3 DNA reads TGTGCCAGCAGTCTGGGACGGACGTCACTGCAAGCTTTCTTT.

To note about this clonotype: The junction differs from germline at one of its ends, possibly a read error. The chain uses TRBV7-8 and TRBJ1-2; D gene ambiguous. CDR3 size: 14 residues. CDR1 is SGHVS and CDR2 is FQNEAQ in the germline V gene. CDR3 nucleotide sequence: TGTGTCAGCAGCCCAGAGGCGGGGAACTATGGCTACACCTTC. It translates to CVSSPEAGNYGYTF.

This clonotype was seen ten or more times. V usage is TRBV4-1 and J usage is TRBJ2-7, with a weak D call TRBD1 (6 bases). Germline V gene data show CDR1 as MGHRA and CDR2 as YSYEKL. The CDR3 sequence is 15 residues long. V lost 1 base and J lost 0, with 10 bases in between. The CDR3 reads CASSQVGTPSYEQYF. The CDR3 DNA follows: TGCGCCAGCAGCCAAGTTGGGACACCCTCCTACGAGCAGTACTTC.

The rearrangement joins TRBV20-1 to TRBJ2-4; weak D call: TRBD1 (6 bases). Germline CDR1 DFQATT, CDR2 SNEGSKA (reference sequence). Trimming took 0 bases from V and 3 from J, leaving 12 bases between them. The length of the CDR3 is 15 residues. DNA for the CDR3: TGCAGTGCTAGAGATATTCAAGGGGGCAAAAACATTCAGTACTTC. It translates to CSARDIQGGKNIQYF.

The rearrangement uses TRBV28 and TRBJ1-1; D call uncertain. CDR1 and CDR2 from the germline V gene are MDHEN and SYDVKM. Trimming left V 3 bases short and J 4 bases short, with 6 bases between. This CDR3 spans 12 amino acids. The CDR3 region has the DNA TGTGCCAGCAGTTTTCGGACCACTGAAGCTTTCTTT. Encoded protein: CASSFRTTEAFF. Looking up the rest from reference TRBV28 and TRBJ1-1 gives the full variable domain: DVKVTQSSRYLVKRTGEKVFLECVQDMDHENMFWYRQDPGLGLRLIYFSYDVKMKEKGDIPEGYSVSREKKERFSLILESASTNQTSMYLCASSFRTTEAFFGQGTRLTVV.

About this clonotype: A much bigger clone sits one base away, suggesting this may be a read error. J is TRBJ1-2 and V is TRBV28, with 7 bases matching TRBD1. V lost 7 bases to trimming and J lost 4 bases; unmatched junction nucleotides: 3. The CDR3 totals 12 residues. Germline CDR1 and CDR2: MDHEN and SYDVKM. CDR3 residues: CASKTGSYGYTF. The CDR3 region has the DNA TGTGCCAGCAAGACAGGGTCCTATGGCTACACCTTC.

In nucleotides, the CDR3 is TGTGCCAGCAGCGCGGGACTAGCGGCCTACAATGAGCAGTTCTTC. Its protein product is CASSAGLAAYNEQFF. The chain recombines TRBV5-8 with TRBJ2-1; 11 nucleotides line up with TRBD2. CDR1 SGHTS and CDR2 YDEGEE come from the germline V gene. The CDR3 loop spans 15 amino acids. After removal of 4 bases from V and 2 bases from J, the junction contained 2 bases not matched to a gene.

Only one count was recorded for this clonotype. V usage is TRBV2 and J usage is TRBJ2-1; D gene uncertain. The V and J ends lost 1 base and 2 bases respectively, with 9 bases between them. Germline CDR1 is SNHLY and CDR2 is FYNNEI. The CDR3 totals 15 residues. The CDR3 nucleotides are TGTGCCAGCAGTGAAGTCTCTCCCACCTACAATGAGCAGTTCTTC. Amino acids: CASSEVSPTYNEQFF. The entire variable domain, with the rest obtained from reference TRBV2 and TRBJ2-1, is as follows: EPEVTQTPSHQVTQMGQEVILRCVPISNHLYFYWYRQILGQKVEFLVSFYNNEISEKSEIFDDQFSVERPDGSNFTLKIRSTKLEDSAMYFCASSEVSPTYNEQFFGPGTRLTVL.

This clonotype came up once. This chain links TRBV6-5 with TRBJ2-1, with TRBD1 matching over 8 bases. CDR3 length: 11 residues. Germline-derived CDR1 and CDR2 are MNHEY and SVGAGI. V lost 6 bases to trimming and J lost 12 bases; unmatched junction nucleotides: 4. CDR3 bases: TGTGCCAGCAGCACAGGGGGAGGGCAGTTCTTC. This codes for CASSTGGGQFF.

The CDR3 sequence: CASSDDSGGADNEQYF. CDR3 nucleotides: TGTGCCAGCAGCGATGATAGCGGGGGGGCGGACAATGAGCAGTACTTC. The chain uses TRBV4-2 and TRBJ2-7; TRBD2 agrees at 11 bases. This CDR3 has 16 residues. CDR1 is LGHNA and CDR2 is YNFKEQ in the germline V gene. With 5 bases clipped from V and 7 bases from J, the junction kept 13 bases outside the gene matches.

The chain uses TRBV12-3 or TRBV12-4 and TRBJ2-3; D uncertain. V shed 2 bases and J shed 3 bases, with 15 bases lying between them. This CDR3 contains 16 residues. The CDR3 reads CASSLNPGSVTDTQYF. As DNA, the CDR3 is TGTGCCAGCAGTTTAAATCCCGGAAGCGTTACAGATACGCAGTATTTT.

The rearrangement uses TRBV9 and TRBJ2-1, with D maybe TRBD2 (6 bases). Trimming removed 0 bases at V and 5 bases at J, with 12 bases between. The CDR3 loop spans 15 amino acids. Germline V gene lookup returns CDR1 SGDLS and CDR2 YYNGEE. The chain's CDR3 is CASSVGGVTHNEQFF. CDR3 bases: TGTGCCAGCAGCGTAGGGGGGGTCACTCACAATGAGCAGTTCTTC.

The gene calls are TRBV6-5 and TRBJ2-3, with TRBD2 matching over 15 bases. The CDR3 extends over 16 amino acids. V lost 3 bases, J lost 6 bases, and 4 bases stayed unmatched. Germline V lookup: CDR1 MNHEY, CDR2 SVGAGI. CDR3 nucleotide sequence: TGTGCCAGCAGTTATTCCGGGACTAGCGGGGGGGATACGCAGTATTTT. Translating it yields CASSYSGTSGGDTQYF.

The chain uses TRBV20-1 and TRBJ1-2, with a tentative D call TRBD1 (5 bases). This CDR3 comprises 12 residues. Germline V lookup: CDR1 DFQATT, CDR2 SNEGSKA (reference sequence). Trimming left V 4 bases short and J 4 bases short, with 10 bases between. CDR3 in amino acids: CSATTGGYGYTF. CDR3 nucleotides: TGCAGTGCTACGACGGGGGGCTATGGCTACACCTTC.

The J gene is TRBJ2-5, the V gene TRBV10-3, with TRBD1 matching over 10 bases. Germline lookup yields CDR1 ENHRY and CDR2 SYGVKD. The CDR3 runs 14 residues. After removal of 5 bases from V and 3 bases from J, the junction contained 3 bases not matched to a gene. CDR3 bases: TGTGCCATCAGTACAGGACAGGGGGAAGAGACCCAGTACTTC. Translating it yields CAISTGQGEETQYF.

This clonotype has a handful of counts. The chain links TRBV29-1 to TRBJ1-2; 10 nucleotides match TRBD1. Germline assignment: CDR1 SQVTM and CDR2 ANQGSEA. With V trimmed by 7 bases and J by 4 bases, 6 bases remained unmatched. The CDR3 runs to 13 residues. The CDR3 protein is CSDTGTGVYGYTF. The CDR3 DNA reads TGCAGCGACACCGGGACAGGGGTCTATGGCTACACCTTC.

The rearrangement uses TRBV27 and TRBJ1-1; D gene unclear. Germline V gene sequence: CDR1 MNHEY, CDR2 SMNVEV (reference sequence). CDR3 length equals 13 residues. Trimming pared 5 bases from V and 4 bases from J, leaving 11 bases between. In DNA form, the CDR3 reads TGTGCCAGCAGTCATCCGGCGGGCACTGAAGCTTTCTTT. Its protein is CASSHPAGTEAFF.

The chain couples TRBV5-5 to TRBJ1-5; 9 bases match TRBD1. Trimming at V came to 4 bases and at J to 15 bases, leaving 14 bases not matched to a gene. This CDR3 comprises 14 residues. Germline CDR1 SGHKS, CDR2 YYEKEE (reference sequence). CDR3 in amino acids: CASSPGQGLEGVHF. The CDR3 DNA reads as TGTGCCAGCAGCCCGGGACAGGGTTTAGAAGGGGTGCATTTT. Complete variable domain (other parts from reference TRBV5-5 and TRBJ1-5): DAGVTQSPTHLIKTRGQQVTLRCSPISGHKSVSWYQQVLGQGPQFIFQYYEKEERGRGNFPDRFSARQFPNYSSELNVNALLLGDSALYLCASSPGQGLEGVHFGDGTRLSIL.

The chain has TRBV5-1 and TRBJ1-2; 10 bases line up with TRBD1. Per germline, CDR1 SGHRS and CDR2 YFSETQ. With V trimmed by 5 bases and J by 4 bases, 11 bases remained unmatched. The CDR3 is 16 residues long. This CDR3 reads CASRSRQGAIGYGYTF. CDR3 nucleotides: TGCGCCAGCAGGTCTCGACAGGGGGCTATCGGCTATGGCTACACCTTC.

This clonotype occurred many times. The chain joins TRBV12-3 or TRBV12-4 to TRBJ2-1; 8 bases line up with TRBD2. The CDR3 is 11 residues long. V lost 5 bases, J lost 9 bases, and 0 bases stayed unmatched. The CDR3 DNA follows: TGTGCCAGCAGTAGCGGGGGTGAGCAGTTCTTC. Translated, it gives CASSSGGEQFF.

The chain employs TRBV3-1 and TRBJ1-1, with D unresolved. The germline V gene encodes CDR1 LGHDT and CDR2 YNNKEL (reference sequence). The ends were cut back, 1 base at V and 1 base at J, with 10 bases in the middle. CDR3 size: 15 residues. CDR3 in DNA: TGTGCCAGCAGCCAAGGGAGGCGGACGAACACTGAAGCTTTCTTT. It encodes CASSQGRRTNTEAFF.

This clonotype has more than one count but fewer than ten. V gene TRBV15 combines with J gene TRBJ2-5; 7 nucleotides agree with TRBD1. The better agreement between TRBJ2-7 and the DNA end casts doubt on the J call. CDR1 is LNHNV and CDR2 is YYDKDF in the germline V gene (reference sequence). The CDR3 is 15 amino acids. The CDR3 spells CATSSRRTGNNEQYF. The CDR3 nucleotides are TGTGCCACCAGCAGCCGACGGACAGGTAACAACGAGCAGTACTTC.

CDR3 DNA sequence: TGCAGTGCTAGATCCCATGGGGGGTACCAAGAGACCCAGTACTTC. Amino acid sequence: CSARSHGGYQETQYF. V gene TRBV20-1 combines with J gene TRBJ2-5, with a tentative D call TRBD2 (6 bases). The germline V and J ends were trimmed by 2 bases and 0 bases, with 13 bases remaining between them. The germline CDR1 and CDR2 sequences are DFQATT and SNEGSKA (reference sequence). The CDR3 totals 15 residues.

The chain recombines TRBV9 with TRBJ1-6; 7 bases line up with TRBD1. J lost 5 bases, V lost 1 base, and 3 bases had no gene match. There are 15 residues in the CDR3. CDR1 and CDR2 from the germline V gene are SGDLS and YYNGEE. Written as DNA, the CDR3 is TGTGCCAGCAGCGTAAGGCAGGGGGATAATTCACCCCTCCACTTT. Its translation: CASSVRQGDNSPLHF.

The chain links TRBV10-3 to TRBJ1-5, with unresolved D. Germline V lookup: CDR1 ENHRY, CDR2 SYGVKD. Trimming took 2 bases from V and 0 from J, leaving 8 bases between them. This CDR3 is built from 15 residues. CDR3 sequence reads: CAISERADSNQPQHF. DNA for the CDR3: TGTGCCATCAGTGAGAGGGCAGATAGCAATCAGCCCCAGCATTTT.